This TCR beta chain appears in the sequencing data of a study of CD4 T cells in relation to SARS-CoV-2 and coronaviruses. The study, taken as a whole, reports: No crossreactivity against non-spike viral proteins was tested here.

For this clone: Antigen unknown.

Sequencing used immunoSEQ multiplex PCR; TCRdb keeps in-frame clones, though not all of them. The repertoire holds 9,000 to 15,000 clones, with approximately 78% as singletons. Germline lookup yields CDR1 SGHNT and CDR2 YYREEE (reference sequence). This CDR3 region has 15 residues. V shed 5 bases, J shed 4 bases, and the junction held 9 bases outside the gene matches. The unexposed donors gave CD4+ T cells in about 2011-2019, prior to COVID-19. Isolation of CD4+ T cells took place after approximately 11 days in culture. Sequencing input: CD4+ T cells from PBMCs, cultured in vitro. The chain uses TRBV5-4 and TRBJ2-7; 10 bases are shared with TRBD1. This TCR came from a human donor in good health. CDR3 residues: CASSQAGTGAYEQYF. DNA for the CDR3: TGTGCCAGCAGTCAAGCCGGGACAGGGGCTTACGAGCAGTACTTC.